This TCR beta chain was identified in a study of blood T cell repertoires in COVID-19. Background on the study: The cDNA or gDNA used as material had been derived from T cells, B-cell-depleted T cells, or PBMCs.

V was pared by 6 bases and J by 3 bases, with 4 bases of the junction left unmatched. In germline, CDR1 is MDHEN, CDR2 SYDVKM. CDR3 length equals 13 residues. Participants had their cohort set by participant-reported clinical history. Per the original methods: Reference gene primer amplification gave nucleated cell count estimates. Clones were sequenced by immunoSEQ multiplex PCR, and TCRdb holds only the in-frame ones, with some missing. The V and J calls and clone size are taken from that table; D and trimming were inferred from the DNA. The repertoire holds hundreds of thousands of clones, around 87% seen once, with roughly 1.1% in the top ten.

Sample: PBMCs or T cells enriched from blood (not recorded which). The V gene is TRBV28, the J gene TRBJ2-7, with 8 bases matching TRBD1. The source is a man aged 25 to 40 who had recovered from COVID-19. In DNA, the CDR3 is TGTGCCAGCAGACCCGACAGGGGCTACGAGCAGTACTTC. Translated, it gives CASRPDRGYEQYF. The full variable domain, its missing parts supplied by reference TRBV28 and TRBJ2-7, is DVKVTQSSRYLVKRTGEKVFLECVQDMDHENMFWYRQDPGLGLRLIYFSYDVKMKEKGDIPEGYSVSREKKERFSLILESASTNQTSMYLCASRPDRGYEQYFGPGTRLTVT.